This T cell receptor beta chain appears in the sequencing data of a study of shared clonotypes between healthy human individuals. Study outcomes and limitations: Naive subsets tended to show greater estimated richness than memory subsets.

CD8 cells regarded as naive lacked CD45RO, were positively chosen for CCR7, and omitted terminally differentiated effector memory CD45RA+ cells. CDR1 is SSHAT, CDR2 FNYEAQ, per germline (reference sequence). The CDR3 covers 14 residues. Authors' processing steps: ImmunoSEQ gave junction-only sequences without quality scores, so filtering differed. Profiled with immunoSEQ multiplex PCR; TCRdb holds only in-frame clones, not every one. That table furnishes V, J and clone size, whereas the DNA furnished D and trimming. The table shows millions of clones, with around 96% occurring only once. This clone was seen only once. Its antigen is not known. At one end, the junction sequence differs from germline, possibly due to a read error.

The rearrangement uses TRBV7-7 and TRBJ2-3, with 8 bases aligning to TRBD1. The sequenced sample was naive CD8+ T cells sorted from blood. This clonotype was obtained from a man between 18 and 35 years old in good health. This CDR3 is CASSLDRASDTQYF. The DNA of the CDR3 is TGTGCTAGCAGCTTGGACAGGGCCTCAGATACGCAGTATTTT.